Below, 30 T cell receptor beta chains from the same sample are listed, as sequenced in a study of CD8+ T cells in alopecia areata. Treatment reported: oral pan-JAK inhibitor, 5-10 mg twice daily. Sequencing relied on a cDNA template that was reverse transcribed from extracted RNA. The data were produced by immunoSEQ multiplex PCR, yet TCRdb's version contains in-frame clones alone and is incomplete. The sample holds over 250,000 clones; over 45% are singletons and the top ten take 0.8% to 1%. This sample comprised CD4+ T cells sorted from blood, obtained at week 52, from a patient treated with tofacitinib. Receptor source: a human donor with alopecia areata.

The chain recombines TRBV29-1 with TRBJ2-2; TRBD1 is a possible D gene (5 bases). The length of the CDR3 is 14 residues. V was trimmed by 2 bases and J by 2 bases, leaving 9 bases between them. Germline CDR1 and CDR2: SQVTM and ANQGSEA. The DNA of the CDR3 is TGCAGCGTTGAAACCAGGGATAACACCGGGGAGCTGTTTTTT. It codes for CSVETRDNTGELFF.

This clone was seen a handful of times. V usage is TRBV5-1 and J usage is TRBJ2-3; D is tentatively TRBD1 or TRBD2 (5 bases each). Germline values: CDR1 SGHRS, CDR2 YFSETQ. This CDR3 spans 14 amino acids. Between the trimmed V and J ends, which lost 3 bases and 1 base, there was a span of 9 bases. CDR3 coding DNA: TGCGCCAGCAGCTCTCAGGGAGGCACAGATACGCAGTATTTT. It specifies CASSSQGGTDTQYF.

The V gene is TRBV6-5, the J gene TRBJ1-2, with TRBD1 matching 9 bases. Germline loops: CDR1 MNHEY, CDR2 SVGAGI. The CDR3 length is 13 residues. V gave up 6 bases and J gave up 2 bases; unmatched junction bases: 1. The DNA for the CDR3 is TGTGCCAGCAGGGACAGGGGAAACTATGGCTACACCTTC. Translated: CASRDRGNYGYTF.

This sequence joins TRBV2 and TRBJ1-2; no firm D call. The CDR3 contains 9 residues. Germline assignment: CDR1 SNHLY and CDR2 FYNNEI. Trimming took 9 bases from V and 7 from J, leaving 6 bases between them. This chain's CDR3 is CASGGGYTF. CDR3 in DNA: TGTGCCAGTGGCGGTGGCTACACCTTC.

This clone was counted once. The V call is TRBV5-1, the J call TRBJ1-6, with D unresolved. Germline CDR1 SGHRS, CDR2 YFSETQ. The CDR3 has 14 residues. Trimming removed 0 bases at V and 7 bases at J, with 8 bases between. The CDR3 is CASSLGFFNSPLHF. The CDR3 region has the DNA TGCGCCAGCAGCTTGGGGTTTTTCAATTCACCCCTCCACTTT.

This clone was seen just once. This sequence joins TRBV7-2 and TRBJ2-1, with a weak D call TRBD1 (5 bases). Trimming removed 4 bases at V and 15 bases at J, with 13 bases between. Germline-derived CDR1 and CDR2 are SGHTA and FQGNSA. CDR3 length: 11 residues. This chain's CDR3 is CASSSTASGFF. The CDR3, as DNA: TGTGCCAGCAGCTCGACAGCCTCGGGGTTCTTC. Variable domain in full (rest from reference TRBV7-2 and TRBJ2-1): GAGVSQSPSNKVTEKGKDVELRCDPISGHTALYWYRQSLGQGLEFLIYFQGNSAPDKSGLPSDRFSAERTGGSVSTLTIQRTQQEDSAVYLCASSSTASGFFGPGTRLTVL.

This clone was observed a handful of times. The genes are TRBV5-1 and TRBJ2-5; no firm D call. The germline gives CDR1 SGHRS, CDR2 YFSETQ. The CDR3 totals 13 residues. Trimming took 2 bases from V and 3 from J, leaving 8 bases between them. The CDR3 bases are TGCGCCAGCAGCTTCACAGACAAAGAGACCCAGTACTTC. It translates to CASSFTDKETQYF. The full variable domain, in which reference TRBV5-1 and TRBJ2-5 provide the parts outside the CDR3, is KAGVTQTPRYLIKTRGQQVTLSCSPISGHRSVSWYQQTPGQGLQFLFEYFSETQRNKGNFPGRFSGRQFSNSRSEMNVSTLELGDSALYLCASSFTDKETQYFGPGTRLLVL.

The genes are TRBV15 and TRBJ2-1; D call uncertain. This CDR3 has 14 amino acids. Germline V CDR1 and CDR2: LNHNV, YYDKDF (reference sequence). The V end was cut by 0 bases, the J end by 5 bases, with 8 bases between. The CDR3 reads CATSREPRDNEQFF. The CDR3, as DNA: TGTGCCACCAGCAGAGAGCCCAGAGACAATGAGCAGTTCTTC.

V usage is TRBV5-6 and J usage is TRBJ1-5; 8 nucleotides match TRBD1. Germline assignment: CDR1 SGHDT and CDR2 YYEEEE. The trim removed 4 bases at V and 6 bases at J, leaving 12 bases unmatched. This CDR3 has 16 residues. The CDR3 DNA reads as TGTGCCAGCAGCAATGACAGGGGCGCGCGGGGTCAGCCCCAGCATTTT. Its protein product is CASSNDRGARGQPQHF.

V is TRBV5-6 and J is TRBJ2-1; D gene ambiguous. CDR3 length: 14 amino acids. CDR1 and CDR2 (germline): SGHDT, YYEEEE. Deletions cut 4 bases from V and 2 bases from J, with 10 bases between. The chain's CDR3 is CASSRRLPYNEQFF. Here the CDR3 DNA reads TGTGCCAGCAGCCGTCGGCTACCCTACAATGAGCAGTTCTTC.

The V and J genes are TRBV27 and TRBJ1-5; D remains unclear. The CDR3 runs 19 residues. V was cut by 5 bases and J by 6 bases, with 29 bases left in between. CDR1 MNHEY and CDR2 SMNVEV come from the germline V gene (reference sequence). The CDR3 loop is CASSPNRRRTGILPQPQHF. As DNA, the CDR3 is TGTGCCAGCAGTCCCAACCGGAGGCGGACTGGTATCCTACCTCAGCCCCAGCATTTT.

Only a few counts were recorded for this clone. The J gene is TRBJ2-3, the V gene TRBV4-3, with 9 bases aligning to TRBD2. The CDR3 is 19 amino acids. Trimming took 1 base from V and 4 from J; bases not matched to a gene: 15. The germline V gene encodes CDR1 LGHNA and CDR2 YSLEER. DNA for the CDR3: TGCGCCAGCAGCCAAGGCGTCGGTAGCGGGGGCTCTTGGGCAGATACGCAGTATTTT. Translated, it gives CASSQGVGSGGSWADTQYF.

The rearrangement uses TRBV5-1 and TRBJ2-7, with TRBD1 identical over 7 bases. The germline gives CDR1 SGHRS, CDR2 YFSETQ. Unmatched junction bases numbered 14, after V lost 4 bases and J lost 7 bases. The CDR3 spans 15 residues. DNA for the CDR3: TGCGCCAGCAGCCTAGCTGGGCAGCCACAGGGGGAGCAGTACTTC. Residues: CASSLAGQPQGEQYF.

The V and J genes are TRBV29-1 and TRBJ1-2, with D uncertain. V dropped 2 bases and J dropped 5 bases, with 6 bases sitting between them. Germline assignment: CDR1 SQVTM and CDR2 ANQGSEA. The CDR3 consists of 11 residues. The CDR3 loop is CSVEQAYGYTF. CDR3 in DNA: TGCAGCGTTGAACAGGCTTATGGCTACACCTTC.

Details on this clone: The same CDR3 arises from other DNA sequences in this sample as well. This chain uses TRBV5-1 with TRBJ1-2; no definite D call. This CDR3 is 13 amino acids long. Germline assignment: CDR1 SGHRS and CDR2 YFSETQ. The V and J ends lost 0 bases and 2 bases respectively, with 5 bases between them. The CDR3 DNA reads as TGCGCCAGCAGCTTGGGCCCGAACTATGGCTACACCTTC. It translates to CASSLGPNYGYTF. Using reference TRBV5-1 and TRBJ1-2 for the parts outside the CDR3, the full variable domain is KAGVTQTPRYLIKTRGQQVTLSCSPISGHRSVSWYQQTPGQGLQFLFEYFSETQRNKGNFPGRFSGRQFSNSRSEMNVSTLELGDSALYLCASSLGPNYGYTFGSGTRLTVV.

This clone was seen only once. V gene TRBV30 combines with J gene TRBJ1-2; D is uncertain. There are 13 residues in the CDR3. In germline, CDR1 is GTSNPN, CDR2 SVGIG (reference sequence). Deletions cut 0 bases from V and 7 bases from J, with 12 bases between. CDR3 sequence: CAWSVLAGGGYTF. DNA of the CDR3: TGTGCCTGGAGTGTACTGGCAGGCGGTGGCTACACCTTC.

This clone has only one observation. The chain joins TRBV2 to TRBJ1-1; D remains unclear. Germline V gene lookup returns CDR1 SNHLY and CDR2 FYNNEI. This CDR3 region has 14 residues. V was clipped by 6 bases and J by 3 bases, with 14 bases between them. CDR3 in amino acids: CASRYMGGDTEAFF. The CDR3 DNA reads as TGTGCCAGCAGATACATGGGTGGAGACACTGAAGCTTTCTTT.

The chain employs TRBV4-2 and TRBJ1-5; D unclear. Per germline, CDR1 LGHNA and CDR2 YNFKEQ. V dropped 0 bases and J dropped 5 bases, with 5 bases sitting between them. This CDR3 contains 13 residues. Written as DNA, the CDR3 is TGTGCCAGCAGCCAAGATAGGGATCAGCCCCAGCATTTT. Amino acids: CASSQDRDQPQHF.

V gene TRBV5-6 combines with J gene TRBJ2-7, with D hard to call. The CDR3 is made up of 12 amino acids. Per germline, CDR1 SGHDT and CDR2 YYEEEE. With 0 bases removed from V and 0 bases from J, the gap between germline ends came to 1 base. The CDR3 spells CASSLASYEQYF. CDR3 sequence (DNA): TGTGCCAGCAGCTTGGCCTCCTACGAGCAGTACTTC.

The CDR3 region is CASSPRRAGRAYEQYF. The CDR3 bases are TGTGCCAGCAGCCCCCGTCGGGCAGGGAGAGCCTACGAGCAGTACTTC. The rearrangement links TRBV11-2 to TRBJ2-7; perhaps D is TRBD1 or TRBD2 (5 bases each). The CDR3 runs to 16 residues. Germline CDR1 and CDR2: SGHAT and FQNNGV. Trimming left V 5 bases short and J 2 bases short, with 19 bases between.

The rearrangement joins TRBV6-6 to TRBJ2-7, with 9 bases matching TRBD1. The CDR3 length is 14 residues. Germline CDR1 is MNHNY and CDR2 is SVGAGI (reference sequence). V lost 0 bases, J lost 6 bases, and 3 bases stayed unmatched. CDR3 in DNA: TGTGCCAGCAGTTACTCGGGACAGGGCCGCGAGCAGTACTTC. Residues: CASSYSGQGREQYF.

This chain joins TRBV29-1 and TRBJ1-2; D gene unclear. The CDR3 has 13 residues. Trimming left V 3 bases short and J 1 base short, with 9 bases between. Germline lookup yields CDR1 SQVTM and CDR2 ANQGSEA. The DNA of the CDR3 is TGCAGCGTTGACCTGGACGGTAACTATGGCTACACCTTC. The encoded protein is CSVDLDGNYGYTF.

This sequence joins TRBV5-1 and TRBJ2-3; perhaps TRBD2 as D (5 bases). The germline V gene encodes CDR1 SGHRS and CDR2 YFSETQ. V shed 5 bases and J shed 0 bases, with 7 bases lying between them. The CDR3 totals 13 residues. CDR3 residues: CASRPGSTDTQYF. CDR3 in DNA: TGCGCCAGCAGGCCGGGAAGCACAGATACGCAGTATTTT.

V usage is TRBV7-2 and J usage is TRBJ2-5; 8 nucleotides match TRBD1. After removal of 4 bases from V and 4 bases from J, the junction contained 8 bases not matched to a gene. The CDR3 consists of 15 residues. Germline CDR1 SGHTA, CDR2 FQGNSA. The CDR3 reads CASSSTAGQGETQYF. The CDR3 bases are TGTGCCAGCAGCTCAACGGCCGGACAGGGAGAGACCCAGTACTTC.

This clone showed up just a few times. This chain uses TRBV15 with TRBJ2-7, with 12 positions matching TRBD2. The CDR3 is 17 amino acids. V lost 4 bases and J lost 9; bases outside the gene matches: 16. Germline CDR1 reads LNHNV; CDR2 reads YYDKDF (reference sequence). CDR3 DNA: TGTGCCACCAGCAACGGTATGGTGACTAGCGGGGGAGGAGTGCAGTACTTC. It is translated as CATSNGMVTSGGGVQYF.

The V and J genes are TRBV30 and TRBJ1-5; the D is unclear. CDR3 length equals 12 residues. The V gene's germline CDR1 is GTSNPN and CDR2 SVGIG (reference sequence). Deletions cut 2 bases from V and 3 bases from J, with 5 bases between. The CDR3 reads CAWSRVNQPQHF. The CDR3 bases are TGTGCCTGGAGTCGGGTCAATCAGCCCCAGCATTTT.

Concerning this clone: The same CDR3 can be traced to other DNA sequences in this sample. The V call is TRBV5-1, the J call TRBJ2-7, with D uncertain. Trimming removed 3 bases at V and 3 bases at J, with 7 bases between. The CDR3 covers 12 residues. Germline-derived CDR1 and CDR2 are SGHRS and YFSETQ. In nucleotides, the CDR3 is TGCGCCAGCAGCTCGACCGGCTACGAGCAGTACTTC. This encodes CASSSTGYEQYF.

The chain links TRBV29-1 to TRBJ1-4; D uncertain. This CDR3 has 13 residues. The V end lost 4 bases, the J end lost 3 bases, and 9 bases lay between the germline ends. Germline loops: CDR1 SQVTM, CDR2 ANQGSEA. CDR3 DNA: TGCAGCGTTGTTGGGAGGGCTAATGAAAAACTGTTTTTT. This translates into CSVVGRANEKLFF.

The chain has TRBV6-1 and TRBJ1-2; possibly TRBD1 for D (5 bases). V was trimmed by 10 bases and J by 4 bases, leaving 13 bases between them. The CDR3 totals 12 residues. CDR1 is MNHNS, CDR2 SASEGT, per germline. The CDR3 here is CATSEGTYGYTF. CDR3 bases: TGTGCCACCTCGGAGGGGACCTATGGCTACACCTTC.

This chain connects TRBV6-6 to TRBJ2-7; 8 bases match TRBD1. The V gene end was trimmed by 4 bases and the J gene end by 1 base; junction bases not matched to a gene: 6. Per germline, CDR1 MNHNY and CDR2 SVGAGI (reference sequence). The CDR3 is made up of 15 amino acids. CDR3 in DNA: TGTGCCAGCAGTTCGCCCGGACAGGGTTCCTACGAGCAGTACTTC. This translates into CASSSPGQGSYEQYF.